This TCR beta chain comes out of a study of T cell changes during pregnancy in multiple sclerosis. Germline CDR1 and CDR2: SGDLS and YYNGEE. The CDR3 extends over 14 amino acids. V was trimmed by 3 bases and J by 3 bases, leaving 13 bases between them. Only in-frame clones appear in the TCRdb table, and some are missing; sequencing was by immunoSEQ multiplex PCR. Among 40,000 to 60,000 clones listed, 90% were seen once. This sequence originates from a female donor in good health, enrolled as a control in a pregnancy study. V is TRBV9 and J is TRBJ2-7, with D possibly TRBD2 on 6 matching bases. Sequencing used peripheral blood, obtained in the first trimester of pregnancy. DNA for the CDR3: TGTGCCAGCAGCGCCTCAGGAGGGGTCTACGAGCAGTACTTC. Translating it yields CASSASGGVYEQYF.